The rows below give T cell receptor beta chains drawn from one sample of a study of T cell responses to AZD1222 COVID-19 vaccine. Sequenced by immunoSEQ multiplex PCR; TCRdb stores in-frame clones only, minus some. In the table there are around 160,000 clones, 75% to 90% of which are singletons. The sample consisted of peripheral blood, taken on day 0 of MenACWY control vaccination. Source of these receptors: an adult in good health. Both conserved end residues are part of each CDR3. The D gene is left open where the match is weak. The listing skips clone size in some rows; elsewhere it reads once, few, many or a size class.

V: TRBV7-9
J: TRBJ2-2
D: TRBD2
size: -
DNA: TGTGCCAGCAGCTTACCGCGGGGGATGGGCACCGGGGAGCTGTTTTTT
CDR3: CASSLPRGMGTGELFF

V: TRBV7-9
J: TRBJ1-4
D: -
size: -
DNA: TGTGCCAGCAGCACGAACCAGGGGACAAAACTGTTTTTT
CDR3: CASSTNQGTKLFF

V: TRBV2
J: TRBJ1-2
D: -
size: -
DNA: TGTGCCAGCTTTAGGAGGGGATGGCAGGGTGGCTACACCTTC
CDR3: CASFRRGWQGGYTF

V: TRBV5-1
J: TRBJ2-1
D: TRBD1
size: -
DNA: TGCGCCAGCAGGGACAGGGGCAACACCTACAATGAGCAGTTCTTC
CDR3: CASRDRGNTYNEQFF

V: TRBV4-1
J: TRBJ2-5
D: TRBD1
size: -
DNA: TGCGCCAGCAGCCAAGATTTGATCGGGACAGGTCAAGAGACCCAGTACTTC
CDR3: CASSQDLIGTGQETQYF

V: TRBV6-5
J: TRBJ1-5
D: -
size: -
DNA: TGTGCCAGCAACCAATGGGGCGGGCAGCCCCAGCATTTT
CDR3: CASNQWGGQPQHF

V: TRBV24-1
J: TRBJ1-5
D: -
size: -
DNA: TGTGCCACCAGTGATGCGGGGGGGGAGGGCAATCAGCCCCAGCATTTT
CDR3: CATSDAGGEGNQPQHF

V: TRBV7-9
J: TRBJ1-1
D: -
size: -
DNA: TGTGCCACCGCTCACAGGGTAGAAAGGACTGAAGCTTTCTTT
CDR3: CATAHRVERTEAFF

V: TRBV5-1
J: TRBJ1-6
D: TRBD1
size: once
DNA: TGCGCCAGCAGCTTGGGAACAGGGGGTGGTTCACCCCTCCACTTT
CDR3: CASSLGTGGGSPLHF

V: TRBV7-6
J: TRBJ1-1
D: -
size: -
DNA: TGTGCCAGCAGCCCTCAAGGAGGCGGAAACACTGAAGCTTTCTTT
CDR3: CASSPQGGGNTEAFF

V: TRBV2
J: TRBJ1-1
D: TRBD1
size: -
DNA: TGTGCCAGCAGTGCCCGACAGGGGGCGGGAACTGAAGCTTTCTTT
CDR3: CASSARQGAGTEAFF

V: TRBV11-2
J: TRBJ2-1
D: TRBD2
size: -
DNA: TGTGCCAGCAGCTTAGTAGCGGGGGAAGGCAATGAGCAGTTCTTC
CDR3: CASSLVAGEGNEQFF

V: TRBV19
J: TRBJ2-6
D: -
size: -
DNA: TGTGCCAGTAGTAGTTTCTCTGGGGCCAACGTCCTGACTTTC
CDR3: CASSSFSGANVLTF

V: TRBV15
J: TRBJ1-2
D: TRBD1
size: -
DNA: TGTGCCACCAGCAGAGATACAGGGGGCAATTATGGCTACACCTTC
CDR3: CATSRDTGGNYGYTF

V: TRBV5-6
J: TRBJ2-5
D: TRBD1
size: -
DNA: TGTGCCAGCAACAGGCAGGGGGCGAGGGAGACCCAGTACTTC
CDR3: CASNRQGARETQYF

V: TRBV27
J: TRBJ1-2
D: -
size: -
DNA: TGTGCCAGCAGCCCTTATCGTAGTCCAGATACCTACTATGGCTACACCTTC
CDR3: CASSPYRSPDTYYGYTF

V: TRBV27
J: TRBJ1-1
D: -
size: -
DNA: TGTGCCAGCAGTTTCACGGGGAACACTGAAGCTTTCTTT
CDR3: CASSFTGNTEAFF

V: TRBV15
J: TRBJ1-5
D: -
size: -
DNA: TGTGCCACCAGCAGCACCTACCAGAAGGCCCAGCATTTT
CDR3: CATSSTYQKAQHF

V: TRBV7-9
J: TRBJ2-7
D: -
size: -
DNA: TGTGCCAGCAGCTTAGCCGTCACCTACGAGCAGTACTTC
CDR3: CASSLAVTYEQYF

V: TRBV5-1
J: TRBJ1-3
D: -
size: -
DNA: TGCGCCAGCAGCTTCGGAATCTCTGGAAACACCATATATTTT
CDR3: CASSFGISGNTIYF

V: TRBV4-1
J: TRBJ1-6
D: -
size: once
DNA: TGCGCCAGCAGCCAAGGGGCTAGGGCCCATAATTCACCCCTCCACTTT
CDR3: CASSQGARAHNSPLHF

V: TRBV19
J: TRBJ1-2
D: -
size: -
DNA: TGTGCCAGTAGTACAGGGGAACCTAACTATGGCTACACCTTC
CDR3: CASSTGEPNYGYTF

V: TRBV2
J: TRBJ2-2
D: -
size: -
DNA: TGTGCCAGCAGTGAAGCGCACAGCACCGGGGAGCTGTTTTTT
CDR3: CASSEAHSTGELFF

V: TRBV9
J: TRBJ1-3
D: -
size: -
DNA: TGTGCCAGCAGCGTGGAGTCGAGCTCTGGAAACACCATATATTTT
CDR3: CASSVESSSGNTIYF

V: TRBV4-2
J: TRBJ1-6
D: -
size: -
DNA: TGTGCCAGCAGCCAAGCCGCTGGGATCAAGAATTCACCCCTCCACTTT
CDR3: CASSQAAGIKNSPLHF

V: TRBV12-3/TRBV12-4
J: TRBJ2-7
D: -
size: -
DNA: TGTGCCAGCAGTTTGGGACGGGAGCAGTACTTC
CDR3: CASSLGREQYF

V: TRBV5-1
J: TRBJ2-2
D: -
size: once
DNA: TGCGCCAGCAGCTTGCCCGGGGCGAACACCGGGGAGCTGTTTTTT
CDR3: CASSLPGANTGELFF

V: TRBV28
J: TRBJ2-5
D: -
size: -
DNA: TGTGCCAGCAGGGCGGTCAGGGTTGGAGAGACCCAGTACTTC
CDR3: CASRAVRVGETQYF